Listed below are T cell receptor beta chains from one sample, sequenced in a study of control samples from healthy donors and cancer patients. Sequencing used immunoSEQ multiplex PCR; TCRdb keeps in-frame clones, though not all of them. The sample has about 160,000 clones, just under 95% seen once. Sequenced sample: blood. These receptors were collected from a woman in her fifties or sixties in good health. Each CDR3 is given with its conserved first and last residue. The D gene is left open where the match is weak. Only part of the rows carry a size: once, few, many, or a class if the clone is expanded.

v_call	j_call	d_call	clone_size	cdr3_aa	cdr3_nt
TRBV11-2	TRBJ2-2	.	.	CASRPSPGRPNTGELFF	TGTGCCAGCCGACCGAGCCCGGGGCGGCCGAACACCGGGGAGCTGTTTTTT
TRBV27	TRBJ1-2	TRBD1	.	CASRRGQGLYGYTF	TGTGCCAGCAGACGTGGACAGGGCTTGTATGGCTACACCTTC
TRBV30	TRBJ1-4	TRBD1	.	CAWRRPGQGLSGEKLFF	TGTGCCTGGCGTAGGCCGGGACAGGGGCTCTCCGGTGAAAAACTGTTTTTT
TRBV4-1	TRBJ1-1	.	.	CASSQARVAGANTEAFF	TGCGCCAGCAGCCAAGCCCGGGTGGCAGGGGCGAACACTGAAGCTTTCTTT
TRBV15	TRBJ1-6	.	.	CATRTERERSPLHF	TGTGCCACCAGGACGGAGAGAGAAAGGTCACCCCTCCACTTT
TRBV7-2	TRBJ2-1	.	.	CASSSMRRAGSNEQFF	TGTGCCAGCAGCTCGATGCGCCGTGCGGGGAGTAATGAGCAGTTCTTC
TRBV12-5	TRBJ2-3	.	.	CASGLVLGRTDTQYF	TGTGCTAGTGGTTTGGTACTGGGCCGCACAGATACGCAGTATTTT
TRBV6-2/TRBV6-3	TRBJ2-5	.	once	CASRPVAVETQYF	TGTGCCAGCCGCCCGGTAGCGGTAGAGACCCAGTACTTC
TRBV16	TRBJ1-4	.	.	CASSQSPGQNEKLFF	TGTGCCAGCAGCCAATCACCAGGTCAAAATGAAAAACTGTTTTTT
TRBV7-3	TRBJ1-2	TRBD1	.	CASSLTRDRDGYTF	TGTGCCAGCAGCTTAACGAGGGACAGGGATGGCTACACCTTC
TRBV6-4	TRBJ2-1	.	.	CASSEYHNYNEQFF	TGTGCCAGCAGTGAGTATCACAACTACAATGAGCAGTTCTTC
TRBV19	TRBJ1-3	.	.	CASSPNMKVYSGNTIYF	TGTGCCAGTAGTCCAAACATGAAGGTCTACTCTGGAAACACCATATATTTT
TRBV5-1	TRBJ2-1	TRBD1	few	CASSSVTGQAESEQFF	TGCGCCAGCAGCTCCGTTACAGGACAGGCCGAGTCTGAGCAGTTCTTC
TRBV6-5	TRBJ2-7	TRBD1	once	CASSYGQGRTDEQYF	TGTGCCAGCAGTTACGGACAGGGTAGGACGGACGAGCAGTACTTC
TRBV19	TRBJ1-1	TRBD1	.	CASSSRTGKMNTEAFF	TGTGCCAGTAGTAGCAGGACAGGGAAGATGAACACTGAAGCTTTCTTT
TRBV5-4	TRBJ2-1	.	.	CASTPDGGGRDNEQFF	TGTGCCAGCACCCCGGATGGGGGGGGCCGGGACAATGAGCAGTTCTTC
TRBV6-2/TRBV6-3	TRBJ1-5	.	.	CASSRDGENNQPQHF	TGTGCCAGCAGTAGAGACGGGGAAAACAATCAGCCCCAGCATTTT
TRBV10-3	TRBJ1-6	.	.	CAISSQGWNSPLHF	TGTGCCATCAGCTCCCAGGGGTGGAATTCACCCCTCCACTTT
TRBV6-5	TRBJ1-1	.	.	CASSRDGQFEAFF	TGTGCCAGCAGTCGGGACGGCCAGTTCGAAGCTTTCTTT
TRBV12-3/TRBV12-4	TRBJ1-2	.	.	CASSGRRLYGYTF	TGTGCCAGCTCAGGGCGCCGCCTGTATGGCTACACCTTC
TRBV7-9	TRBJ1-2	.	.	CATKPDSYGYTF	TGTGCCACCAAGCCCGATTCCTATGGCTACACCTTC
TRBV5-4	TRBJ1-4	TRBD1	.	CASNGQGSEKLFF	TGTGCCAGCAACGGACAGGGAAGTGAAAAACTGTTTTTT
TRBV25-1	TRBJ1-1	.	.	CASSDRAANPNTEAFF	TGTGCCAGCAGTGACCGGGCAGCGAATCCAAACACTGAAGCTTTCTTT
TRBV19	TRBJ1-1	.	.	CASSITGAGTEAFF	TGTGCCAGTAGTATTACGGGGGCAGGGACTGAAGCTTTCTTT
TRBV7-2	TRBJ2-7	TRBD2	.	CASSSSTSGGYEQYF	TGTGCCAGCAGCTCCTCGACTAGCGGGGGGTACGAGCAGTACTTC
TRBV23-1	TRBJ1-2	.	.	CASSQSNPPMHGYTF	TGCGCCAGCAGTCAGTCCAACCCCCCAATGCATGGCTACACCTTC
TRBV10-3	TRBJ1-6	TRBD1	.	CAIQKDRANSPLHF	TGTGCCATCCAAAAGGACAGGGCTAATTCACCCCTCCACTTT
TRBV4-1	TRBJ1-1	.	.	CASSQDASNTEAFF	TGCGCCAGCAGCCAAGATGCCTCGAACACTGAAGCTTTCTTT
TRBV7-8	TRBJ2-7	.	.	CASSLDGVVIYEQYF	TGTGCCAGCAGCTTAGACGGCGTGGTGATTTACGAGCAGTACTTC
TRBV6-6	TRBJ2-7	TRBD1	.	CASSYPKQGARYEQYF	TGTGCCAGCAGTTACCCTAAACAGGGGGCGAGGTACGAGCAGTACTTC
TRBV19	TRBJ1-1	.	few	CASSGVTAQNTEAFF	TGTGCCAGTAGCGGCGTGACAGCCCAGAACACTGAAGCTTTCTTT
TRBV9	TRBJ1-1	.	.	CASSVHEGGTEAFF	TGTGCCAGCAGCGTACACGAGGGAGGCACTGAAGCTTTCTTT
TRBV7-3	TRBJ2-2	.	.	CASSWGATAGELFF	TGTGCCAGCAGTTGGGGCGCTACAGCCGGGGAGCTGTTTTTT
TRBV10-3	TRBJ2-7	.	.	CAGRGGDSYEQYF	TGTGCCGGTCGAGGAGGGGACTCCTACGAGCAGTACTTC
TRBV3-1/TRBV3-2	TRBJ1-2	.	.	CASSQDEGGGYTF	TGTGCCAGCAGCCAAGATGAGGGTGGGGGCTACACCTTC
TRBV7-8	TRBJ1-1	TRBD1	.	CASSYRGLVTEAFF	TGTGCCAGCAGCTACAGGGGTTTGGTCACTGAAGCTTTCTTT
TRBV9	TRBJ1-4	.	.	CASSVTAMEVEKLFF	TGTGCCAGCAGCGTAACCGCTATGGAGGTTGAAAAACTGTTTTTT
TRBV28	TRBJ1-5	TRBD1	.	CASRPTGTGGNQPQHF	TGTGCCAGCAGACCTACCGGGACAGGGGGCAATCAGCCCCAGCATTTT
TRBV7-8	TRBJ2-1	TRBD2	.	CASSPIAGVSSYNEQFF	TGTGCCAGCAGCCCCATAGCGGGGGTGAGCTCCTACAATGAGCAGTTCTTC
TRBV7-8	TRBJ1-5	.	.	CASSLNTGNQPQHF	TGTGCCAGCAGCTTAAATACGGGCAATCAGCCCCAGCATTTT
TRBV3-1/TRBV3-2	TRBJ2-2	.	.	CASSKLGYTGELFF	TGTGCCAGCAGCAAACTAGGTTACACCGGGGAGCTGTTTTTT
TRBV5-4	TRBJ1-2	.	.	CASRLQGTNYGYTF	TGTGCCAGCAGACTCCAGGGAACCAACTATGGCTACACCTTC
TRBV29-1	TRBJ2-2	.	.	CSVVRGGGSNTGELFF	TGCAGCGTCGTCAGGGGAGGGGGGTCGAACACCGGGGAGCTGTTTTTT
TRBV7-8	TRBJ1-1	.	.	CASSLGGWNTEAFF	TGTGCCAGCAGCTTAGGGGGTTGGAACACTGAAGCTTTCTTT
TRBV7-8	TRBJ2-5	.	.	CASSLSAGRGQTQYF	TGTGCCAGCAGCTTATCCGCGGGGCGCGGCCAGACCCAGTACTTC
TRBV19	TRBJ1-5	.	.	CASSIGQGTYQPQHF	TGTGCCAGTAGTATAGGGCAGGGAACCTATCAGCCCCAGCATTTT
TRBV7-2	TRBJ2-7	.	once	CASSLKGTSYEQYF	TGTGCCAGCAGCTTAAAGGGAACCTCCTACGAGCAGTACTTC
TRBV12-5	TRBJ2-7	.	once	CASGTDSYEQYF	TGTGCTAGTGGGACGGACTCCTACGAGCAGTACTTC
TRBV27	TRBJ1-2	.	once	CASRKNRESLYGYTF	TGTGCCAGCAGAAAAAACAGGGAATCTCTCTATGGCTACACCTTC
TRBV4-1	TRBJ2-7	.	.	CASSHLTPTHSYEQYF	TGCGCCAGCAGCCACTTAACCCCGACCCACTCCTACGAGCAGTACTTC
TRBV5-5	TRBJ1-3	.	.	CASSNLPTYSGNTIYF	TGTGCCAGCAGCAACCTCCCCACATACTCTGGAAACACCATATATTTT
TRBV5-1	TRBJ1-1	TRBD1	.	CASSFGTGESEAFF	TGCGCCAGCAGCTTTGGGACAGGGGAATCTGAAGCTTTCTTT
TRBV7-9	TRBJ1-4	.	.	CASSSQGGEKLFF	TGTGCCAGCAGCTCGCAGGGAGGGGAAAAACTGTTTTTT
TRBV12-3/TRBV12-4	TRBJ2-7	.	once	CASSLNPYYEQYF	TGTGCCAGCAGTTTAAACCCATACTACGAGCAGTACTTC
TRBV6-2/TRBV6-3	TRBJ2-7	.	.	CASSYSSGLEQYF	TGTGCCAGCAGTTACTCATCTGGGCTCGAGCAGTACTTC
TRBV6-5	TRBJ2-7	.	.	CASTPTGGAYEQYF	TGTGCCAGCACCCCAACGGGGGGCGCCTACGAGCAGTACTTC
TRBV21-1	TRBJ2-1	.	.	CASSKLENRGLCNEQFF	TGTGCCAGCAGCAAGCTTGAGAACAGGGGGCTCTGCAATGAGCAGTTCTTC
TRBV7-9	TRBJ1-2	TRBD1	.	CASRPPGQGTVGYGYTF	TGTGCCAGCAGGCCACCGGGACAGGGGACTGTCGGATATGGCTACACCTTC
TRBV6-5	TRBJ2-3	TRBD2	.	CASSFSGADTQYF	TGTGCCAGCAGCTTCAGCGGGGCAGATACGCAGTATTTT
TRBV6-5	TRBJ2-1	TRBD2	.	CASSFTTSGLYNEQFF	TGTGCCAGCAGTTTTACGACTAGCGGCCTATACAATGAGCAGTTCTTC